The 27 T cell receptor beta chains below were found in one sample sequenced in a study of early T cells in non-severe SARS-CoV-2 infection (dated by TCRdb to about 2021). Libraries were made using 5' RACE. The listed sequencing device is NextSeq 500. TCRdb handled the public reads itself, with Q25 trimming in fastp and clone calling in MiXCR, and kept productive beta chains. Duplicate CDR3 protein sequences are folded into a single record with the most common DNA and genes. The sample table records 54,000 or so distinct CDR3 sequences; roughly 5.3% of these occur just once. The ten largest clones add up to roughly 7.1% of the sample. The specimen was whole blood. The receptors stem from an adult who was a healthcare worker with PCR-confirmed SARS-CoV-2 infection or an uninfected control (not recorded which).

This clonotype came up a few times. V gene TRBV2 combines with J gene TRBJ2-3; maybe TRBD1 (5 bases). Germline CDR1 and CDR2: SNHLY and FYNNEI. Between the trimmed V and J ends, which lost 4 bases and 1 base, there was a span of 15 bases. The CDR3 is 16 residues long. The CDR3 sequence: CASSGSGVGRTDTQYF. CDR3 bases: TGTGCCAGCAGTGGTTCGGGCGTGGGGCGCACAGATACGCAGTATTTT. Supplemented by reference TRBV2 and TRBJ2-3, the full variable domain reads EPEVTQTPSHQVTQMGQEVILRCVPISNHLYFYWYRQILGQKVEFLVSFYNNEISEKSEIFDDQFSVERPDGSNFTLKIRSTKLEDSAMYFCASSGSGVGRTDTQYFGPGTRLTVL.

This clonotype was observed many times. This rearrangement joins TRBV20-1 to TRBJ2-3, with TRBD2 matching over 14 bases. The CDR3 spans 16 residues. The junction had 7 bases not matched to a gene; V was cut back by 3 bases and J by 5 bases. The germline gives CDR1 DFQATT, CDR2 SNEGSKA (reference sequence). The CDR3 DNA follows: TGCAGTGCTAGGACTAGCGGGGGGGCTCTTGGAGATACGCAGTATTTT. It translates to CSARTSGGALGDTQYF.

There are many counts of this clonotype. The chain combines TRBV5-5 with TRBJ1-2; tentative D call: TRBD1 (6 bases). V was pared by 0 bases and J by 3 bases, with 12 bases between. The CDR3 totals 15 residues. Germline V lookup: CDR1 SGHKS, CDR2 YYEKEE (reference sequence). For the CDR3, the DNA is TGTGCCAGCAGCTTGGAGGCAGGGGTGGACTATGGCTACACCTTC. It yields the protein CASSLEAGVDYGYTF.

The table lists this clonotype with a few counts. This sequence joins TRBV20-1 and TRBJ1-6, with D hard to call. This CDR3 comprises 14 residues. CDR1 DFQATT and CDR2 SNEGSKA come from the germline V gene (reference sequence). V dropped 0 bases and J dropped 5 bases, with 8 bases sitting between them. Here the CDR3 reads CSARDWGDNSPLHF. The CDR3 DNA follows: TGCAGTGCTAGAGATTGGGGAGATAATTCACCCCTCCACTTT.

V usage is TRBV9 and J usage is TRBJ2-3, with 9 nucleotides matching TRBD2. Germline-derived CDR1 and CDR2 are SGDLS and YYNGEE. The CDR3 spans 17 residues. Germline trimming cut 0 bases from V and 3 bases from J; bases unmatched to any gene: 8. The CDR3 loop is CASSVEVAGVATDTQYF. The CDR3 DNA follows: TGTGCCAGCAGCGTAGAGGTAGCGGGAGTAGCGACAGATACGCAGTATTTT.

This clonotype appeared many times. The gene calls are TRBV20-1 and TRBJ2-5, with D maybe TRBD2 (7 bases). V was shortened by 6 bases and J by 1 base, with 24 bases between the two germline ends. This CDR3 is built from 17 residues. Looked up from germline, CDR1 is DFQATT and CDR2 is SNEGSKA (reference sequence). The CDR3 DNA reads TGCAGTGCCACTAGGGGGTCCAAGCGGGGAGGCCAAGAGACCCAGTACTTC. As protein: CSATRGSKRGGQETQYF.

This clonotype was recorded many times. The chain couples TRBV5-6 to TRBJ2-2; 7 bases map to TRBD1. Trimming took 4 bases from V and 3 from J; bases not matched to a gene: 6. Germline V gene data show CDR1 as SGHDT and CDR2 as YYEEEE. The CDR3 covers 15 residues. CDR3 bases: TGTGCCAGCAGCCTAACAGGGGCGGACACCGGGGAGCTGTTTTTT. Its protein is CASSLTGADTGELFF. Filled out from reference TRBV5-6 and TRBJ2-2, the complete variable domain reads DAGVTQSPTHLIKTRGQQVTLRCSPKSGHDTVSWYQQALGQGPQFIFQYYEEEERQRGNFPDRFSGHQFPNYSSELNVNALLLGDSALYLCASSLTGADTGELFFGEGSRLTVL.

In this sample, this clonotype turned up a few times. The rearrangement uses TRBV9 and TRBJ1-4; maybe TRBD1 (5 bases). The CDR3 is 14 residues long. Looked up from germline, CDR1 is SGDLS and CDR2 is YYNGEE. V was clipped by 0 bases and J by 5 bases, with 8 bases between them. The CDR3 DNA reads as TGTGCCAGCAGCGTAGGACAGTTAAATGAAAAACTGTTTTTT. Protein: CASSVGQLNEKLFF.

This clonotype showed up many times. V usage is TRBV7-8 and J usage is TRBJ2-2; 7 bases align to TRBD1. The CDR3 sequence is 15 residues long. Looked up from germline, CDR1 is SGHVS and CDR2 is FQNEAQ. V was pared by 5 bases and J by 1 base, with 4 bases of the junction left unmatched. The CDR3 DNA reads TGTGCCAGCAGCGTGGGACAGCTGAACACCGGGGAGCTGTTTTTT. Translation gives CASSVGQLNTGELFF.

This clonotype appeared many times. This chain joins TRBV18 and TRBJ2-1; 10 bases line up with TRBD2. V shed 4 bases, J shed 3 bases, and the junction held 6 bases outside the gene matches. From germline, CDR1 is KGHSH and CDR2 LQKENI. CDR3 length: 16 residues. CDR3 amino acids: CASSLSSSGSYNEQFF. The DNA of the CDR3 is TGTGCCAGCTCACTTTCCTCTAGCGGGAGCTACAATGAGCAGTTCTTC.

This clonotype has a handful of counts. The rearrangement joins TRBV29-1 to TRBJ2-3; 11 bases agree with TRBD2. The V gene's germline CDR1 is SQVTM and CDR2 ANQGSEA. The CDR3 has 15 amino acids. Unmatched junction bases numbered 5, after V lost 4 bases and J lost 2 bases. The CDR3 sequence is CSVVVAGGPTDTQYF. DNA for the CDR3: TGCAGCGTTGTTGTAGCGGGAGGGCCCACAGATACGCAGTATTTT.

This clonotype was observed many times. The V and J genes are TRBV7-2 and TRBJ2-3; 8 positions agree with TRBD1. Germline assignment: CDR1 SGHTA and CDR2 FQGNSA. J was trimmed by 8 bases and V by 5 bases; bases with no gene match: 12. This CDR3 comprises 15 residues. CDR3 residues: CASSLDRGYGGTQYF. CDR3 DNA sequence: TGTGCCAGCAGCCTAGACAGGGGATATGGAGGTACGCAGTATTTT.

This clonotype appeared many times. The rearrangement joins TRBV12-3 or TRBV12-4 to TRBJ2-2; D uncertain. The V and J ends lost 0 bases and 5 bases respectively, with 4 bases between them. This CDR3 region has 13 residues. The CDR3, as DNA: TGTGCCAGCAGTTTAGCAGGGACCGGGGAGCTGTTTTTT. It specifies CASSLAGTGELFF.

The sample holds many counts of this clonotype. This rearrangement joins TRBV29-1 to TRBJ2-7; 8 nucleotides agree with TRBD2. The germline gives CDR1 SQVTM, CDR2 ANQGSEA. V gave up 5 bases and J gave up 3 bases; unmatched junction bases: 3. The CDR3 contains 12 residues. The CDR3 bases are TGCAGCGTTTTTAGCGGGGACTACGAGCAGTACTTC. Translation gives CSVFSGDYEQYF.

This clonotype was counted ten times or more. This rearrangement joins TRBV2 to TRBJ2-3, with a possible D match to TRBD1 (6 bases). This CDR3 contains 15 residues. Germline loops: CDR1 SNHLY, CDR2 FYNNEI. V dropped 6 bases and J dropped 0 bases, with 13 bases sitting between them. In nucleotides, the CDR3 is TGTGCCAGCAGAGAACAGGGCCTTAGCACAGATACGCAGTATTTT. It codes for CASREQGLSTDTQYF.

This clonotype has a count of ten or more. This CDR3 is CASCNEVRRLLHF. For the CDR3, the DNA is TGTGCCAGCTGTAACGAAGTCAGGAGATTACTCCACTTT. The genes are TRBV6-2 or TRBV6-3 and TRBJ1-6; D gene ambiguous. Trimming removed 8 bases at V and 16 bases at J, with 21 bases between. This CDR3 region has 13 residues. CDR1 and CDR2 from the germline V gene are MNHEY and SVGEGT.

In this sample, this clonotype turned up many times. Here the CDR3 DNA reads TGTGCCAGCAGCGCCACGACAGGGTACCGTGAGCAGTTCTTC. Its protein is CASSATTGYREQFF. The chain links TRBV7-2 to TRBJ2-1, with 7 bases identical to TRBD1. The CDR3 covers 14 residues. Germline V lookup: CDR1 SGHTA, CDR2 FQGNSA. With V trimmed by 5 bases and J by 9 bases, 10 bases remained unmatched.

This clonotype was seen many times. V is TRBV7-9 and J is TRBJ2-5; possible D gene TRBD2, 5 bases. V dropped 5 bases and J dropped 1 base, with 14 bases sitting between them. Germline lookup yields CDR1 SEHNR and CDR2 FQNEAQ (reference sequence). This CDR3 has 15 amino acids. The CDR3 region has the DNA TGTGCCAGCAGCGAACCGCCCAGCGGCCAAGAGACCCAGTACTTC. It is translated as CASSEPPSGQETQYF.

The chain carries TRBV4-1 and TRBJ2-1, with D perhaps matching TRBD2 (5 bases). Germline V gives CDR1 MGHRA, CDR2 YSYEKL. This CDR3 is built from 16 residues. V was shortened by 0 bases and J by 4 bases, with 13 bases between the two germline ends. CDR3 DNA sequence: TGCGCCAGCAGCCAAGATCCCGGACTCGCATACAATGAGCAGTTCTTC. Translation: CASSQDPGLAYNEQFF.

This clonotype was picked up many times. CDR3 protein: CAISERPELSEAFF. In DNA, the CDR3 is TGTGCCATCAGTGAGAGGCCAGAGCTATCTGAAGCTTTCTTT. J is TRBJ1-1 and V is TRBV10-3; D gene uncertain. V lost 2 bases and J lost 6, with 13 bases in between. The CDR3 is 14 residues long. Germline V CDR1 and CDR2: ENHRY, SYGVKD.

This clonotype was detected many times. The gene calls are TRBV12-3 or TRBV12-4 and TRBJ2-7, with D possibly being TRBD1 or TRBD2 (5 bases each). This CDR3 has 15 residues. Trimming took 3 bases from V and 5 from J, leaving 17 bases between them. The CDR3 loop reads CASSFHGPGRDEQYF. The CDR3 DNA reads TGTGCCAGCAGTTTCCATGGGCCAGGGAGAGACGAGCAGTACTTC.

In this sample, this clonotype turned up a few times. The V call is TRBV28, the J call TRBJ2-7; D is uncertain. Trimming cost V 3 bases and J 3 bases, with 9 bases left between them. Germline CDR1 and CDR2: MDHEN and SYDVKM. This CDR3 is 13 amino acids long. The CDR3 coding sequence is TGTGCCAGCAGTTTCAACGCCGGCTACGAGCAGTACTTC. Translated, it gives CASSFNAGYEQYF.

This clonotype was counted at least ten times. The rearrangement joins TRBV9 to TRBJ1-1; D remains ambiguous. Germline CDR1 reads SGDLS; CDR2 reads YYNGEE. V was cut by 1 base and J by 4 bases, with 8 bases left in between. This CDR3 has 13 residues. The CDR3 region is CASSVTSSTEAFF. The CDR3 nucleotides read TGTGCCAGCAGCGTAACCTCCAGCACTGAAGCTTTCTTT.

This clonotype came up many times. The CDR3 protein is CASSDTKETQYF. In DNA form, the CDR3 reads TGTGCCAGCAGTGACACGAAAGAGACCCAGTACTTC. This chain connects TRBV6-5 to TRBJ2-5; D remains ambiguous. Germline-derived CDR1 and CDR2 are MNHEY and SVGAGI. The CDR3 has 12 residues. V dropped 5 bases and J dropped 3 bases, with 7 bases sitting between them.

This clonotype has at least ten counts. The chain combines TRBV7-2 with TRBJ1-1, with unresolved D. V was shortened by 1 base and J by 0 bases, with 6 bases between the two germline ends. This CDR3 region has 14 residues. The germline gives CDR1 SGHTA, CDR2 FQGNSA. CDR3 loop: CASSLGNMNTEAFF. CDR3 DNA sequence: TGTGCCAGCAGCTTAGGGAACATGAACACTGAAGCTTTCTTT.

This clonotype was recorded many times. The chain employs TRBV5-6 and TRBJ2-3; the D gene is possibly TRBD1 (6 bases). Germline V gene lookup returns CDR1 SGHDT and CDR2 YYEEEE. Trimming pared 4 bases from V and 4 bases from J, leaving 16 bases between. The CDR3 is 15 residues long. The CDR3 region is CASSPGTRGADTQYF. The CDR3 coding sequence is TGTGCCAGCAGCCCGGGGACACGAGGGGCAGATACGCAGTATTTT.

This clonotype turned up a few times. CDR3 coding DNA: TGTGCCTGGAGTAATGGGGCGGGAGAGGCGACGCAGTATTTT. Protein product: CAWSNGAGEATQYF. J is TRBJ2-3 and V is TRBV30; 7 nucleotides match TRBD2. Trimming took 2 bases from V and 9 from J; bases not matched to a gene: 11. This CDR3 spans 14 amino acids. Looked up from germline, CDR1 is GTSNPN and CDR2 is SVGIG (reference sequence).